This T cell receptor (beta chain) appears in the sequencing data of a study of shared clonotypes between healthy human individuals (dated by TCRdb to about 2020). Some background on the complete study: The cohort included a few men and two women between 18 and 49 years of age. Per donor, three plates each were used for CD4 naive and CD4 memory, two for CD8 naive, and one for CD8 memory. The study deeply sequenced blood TCR repertoires of roughly five healthy adults to estimate repertoire size and the extent of clonotype sharing between individuals. Libraries were prepared and TCR repertoires were sequenced by different laboratories using diverse techniques, in order to increase sequencing depth and limit assay-specific biases. Leukapheresis yielded between about 0.85 and 10 billion PBMCs per donor. The full study reports these points: Only blood was sampled, and tissue TCR repertoires likely differ from those in blood. Naive subsets generally had larger estimated clonotype richness than memory subsets. Sharing across a handful of donors was observed for approximately 5% of naive CD4, over 3% of naive CD8, over 2% of memory CD4, and about 0.4% of memory CD8 clonotypes. Compared with non-shared clonotypes, the clonotypes found in all four sorted-subset donors had higher generation probabilities. The small number of donors limited the genetic and exposure-history diversity represented. Rarefaction of sorted-subset datasets indicated incomplete sequencing despite the large sequencing depth. Based on pairwise subsampling, the degree of clonotype sharing among donors was expected to be affected by sequencing depth.

This clone was found many times. It has no known antigen specificity. Per-base qualities were not stored, and no clone one base away is much larger. TCR CDR3 regions were amplified from genomic DNA by multiplex PCR using the deep immunoSEQ assay. For each cell subset, the extracted genomic DNA was distributed evenly across all wells of several immunoSEQ 96-well plates, and each plate served as one replicate. Each replicate PCR for sorted subsets received around 0.2 ug genomic DNA, equal to roughly 30,000 T cell genomes. Purified libraries were measured with a Qubit 3.0 fluorometer, size-checked on a Bioanalyzer 2100, and measured again with the KAPA Library Quantification kit. Every immunoSEQ 96-well plate was sequenced on a dedicated single-read 150-cycle Illumina NextSeq 550 flow cell. Per the original workflow: Because only junctional sequences without quality scores were contained in the immunoSEQ output, filtering matching that applied to full-length reads could not be performed. To assign V/J genes and CDR3, sequences were annotated against IMGT germline references using PyIR, a Python wrapper for IgBLAST v1.9. Reads were removed for weak V/J assignments (E-value above 1e-6), missing CDR3, stop codons, out-of-frame junctions, or ambiguous translated residues. A V3J clonotype was defined by an identical inferred V gene, J gene, and CDR3 amino acid sequence. The percentage overlap between two repertoires was calculated by dividing the number of shared unique clonotypes by the size of the smaller repertoire. RTK rarefaction, the Chao1 estimator, and Recon v2.1 estimates of unobserved clonotypes were used to assess repertoire richness. OLGA was used to compute generation probabilities for all TCRbeta clonotypes that the gDNA method yielded from several donors. Entries here come from immuneACCESS through TCRdb and include only in-frame sequences with V and J called. Some clones fail to appear in such tables; in the studies checked, an unresolved V gene covers under half of the shortfall, and the cause of the remainder is unknown. For V, J and clone size, that table is used; D and trimming come from the DNA. Across this sample there are approximately 1,000,000 clones, with around three quarters seen only once. The ten largest make up 0.89% of the sample.

The CDR3 numbers 15 residues from cysteine through phenylalanine. Here the CDR3 DNA is all that survives: 45 bases in frame from base 1. Taken from the germline V gene, the CDR1 and CDR2 loops are SGHTA and FQGTGA. A distance of 13 bases separates the germline ends of V and J, which lose 5 bases and 1 base respectively. The donors were healthy, HIV-negative adults who had no recently reported acute infections or vaccinations. All donors were Caucasian adults living in Nashville, Tennessee, USA. Magnetic negative selection was used to enrich CD4+ T cells, after which naive cells were positively selected on CD45RA and the negative fraction became the memory subset. Blood was obtained by leukapheresis, after which PBMCs were separated by Ficoll-Histopaque density gradient centrifugation and cryopreserved in liquid nitrogen vapor phase. Purity and quantity of every magnetically sorted T cell population were checked by analytical flow cytometry. Genomic DNA was isolated from each sorted fraction and quantified by UV absorbance on a Nanodrop 2000c.

The specimen sequenced was memory CD4+ T cells from PBMCs. The cell subset or site label on this specimen signifies: CD45RA-negative fraction. This TCR was recovered from a man between 18 and 35 years old in good health. Some clones in this sample may be carry-over from other donors' samples. This sequence uses TRBV7-3 and TRBJ2-3; the D segment might be TRBD1 or TRBD2, since each matches 5 bases. The encoded CDR3 is CASSRGVQGTDTQYF. The DNA sequence is given as TGTGCCAGCAGCAGAGGGGTTCAAGGCACAGATACGCAGTATTTT.